The 8 T cell receptor beta chains below come from one sample, sequenced in a study of cytomegalovirus exposure and HLA in healthy donors. Use of 60 Vbeta and 13 Jbeta primers characterized the PCR. Assay used: immunoSEQ multiplex PCR; TCRdb lists only in-frame clones, some missing. This sample has around 200,000 clones, with over 80% found just once. The sample comprised PBMCs. The receptors shown here come from a man aged 50 to 60 in good health and CMV-seronegative.

V gene TRBV9 combines with J gene TRBJ2-3, with 12 bases lining up with TRBD2. J gave up 5 bases and V 3 bases, and 1 base lay outside the gene matches. This CDR3 has 14 residues. Germline values: CDR1 SGDLS, CDR2 YYNGEE. CDR3 sequence: CASSASGGVDTQYF. The CDR3 region has the DNA TGTGCCAGCAGCGCTAGCGGGGGGGTAGATACGCAGTATTTT.

The chain links TRBV19 to TRBJ2-7, with 12 positions matching TRBD1. Germline CDR1 reads LNHDA; CDR2 reads SQIVND (reference sequence). V gave up 4 bases and J gave up 3 bases; unmatched junction bases: 7. CDR3 length: 16 amino acids. This chain's CDR3 is CASSTLGTGGGYEQYF. DNA for the CDR3: TGTGCCAGTAGTACACTGGGGACAGGGGGCGGCTACGAGCAGTACTTC.

Only one count was recorded for this clone. The CDR3 DNA reads as TGTGCCAGCAGTGGGCAGACTTACAATGAGCAGTTCTTC. Its protein product is CASSGQTYNEQFF. The chain couples TRBV2 to TRBJ2-1, with unresolved D. The CDR3 loop spans 13 amino acids. Trimming took 4 bases from V and 4 from J, leaving 8 bases between them. CDR1 is SNHLY, CDR2 FYNNEI, per germline.

This sequence joins TRBV7-2 and TRBJ2-3; the match to TRBD2 covers 10 bases. CDR1 and CDR2 from the germline V gene are SGHTA and FQGNSA. The CDR3 has 18 residues. With V trimmed by 4 bases and J by 2 bases, 12 bases remained unmatched. DNA of the CDR3: TGTGCCAGCAGCTCTGGTTATTCGGGACTAGCGACCACAGATACGCAGTATTTT. It translates to CASSSGYSGLATTDTQYF.

The rearrangement links TRBV7-3 to TRBJ2-1; 13 bases are shared with TRBD2. The CDR3 contains 15 residues. The trim removed 2 bases at V and 6 bases at J, leaving 1 base unmatched. Germline V CDR1 and CDR2: SGHTA, FQGTGA. The CDR3 DNA reads as TGTGCCAGCAGCTTAGGACTAGCGGGAGTCAATGAGCAGTTCTTC. It yields the protein CASSLGLAGVNEQFF.

This clone was counted only a few times. This chain uses TRBV27 with TRBJ2-3, with D perhaps matching TRBD1 (6 bases). The V gene lost 5 bases and the J gene lost 0 bases, with 15 bases spanning the gap. Per germline, CDR1 MNHEY and CDR2 SMNVEV (reference sequence). The CDR3 is 16 amino acids. The chain's CDR3 is CASSPHRTASTDTQYF. Here the CDR3 DNA reads TGTGCCAGCAGTCCCCATCGGACAGCCAGCACAGATACGCAGTATTTT.

V gene TRBV30 combines with J gene TRBJ1-2; D uncertain. Germline V gene lookup returns CDR1 GTSNPN and CDR2 SVGIG (reference sequence). The CDR3 sequence is 13 residues long. V was shortened by 2 bases and J by 1 base, with 8 bases between the two germline ends. Here the CDR3 reads CAWSRRVNYGYTF. The CDR3 bases are TGTGCCTGGAGTCGTCGGGTTAACTATGGCTACACCTTC.

The gene calls are TRBV29-1 and TRBJ2-1, with D possibly matching TRBD2 (5 bases). From germline, CDR1 is SQVTM and CDR2 ANQGSEA. V was pared by 2 bases and J by 0 bases, with 11 bases between. There are 15 residues in the CDR3. CDR3: CSVEQKSGSYNEQFF. In nucleotides, the CDR3 is TGCAGCGTTGAACAGAAGAGCGGCTCCTACAATGAGCAGTTCTTC.